This T cell receptor (beta chain) stems from a study of OX40 agonist ivuxolimab in advanced cancers. Study information: A male proportion of just over 80% was recorded, with mean age around 62 years and range 23 to 79. Among those treated, three patients had partial responses, one with hepatocellular carcinoma and two with cutaneous melanoma.

V was pared by 4 bases and J by 12 bases, with 13 bases of the junction left unmatched. Germline CDR1 reads SGHNT; CDR2 reads YYREEE (reference sequence). This CDR3 has 14 residues. Concerning this clone: What it binds is not known.

The table came from immunoSEQ multiplex PCR; TCRdb's copy has only in-frame clones and leaves some out. The sample lists 50,000 to 75,000 clones; 70% to 90% were seen once. Study-level findings and limits: Among the nonresponders, some also had low normalized T-cell clonal expansion. Among the lowest peripheral clonal expansion occurred in 0.1-3.0 mg/kg partial responders.

The chain is built from TRBV5-4 and TRBJ1-2, with 9 bases that match TRBD1. The sequencing here drew on CD4+ or CD8+ T cells sorted from blood, taken in a trial of the OX40 agonist ivuxolimab. This clonotype was obtained from an adult with an advanced solid tumor such as melanoma, head and neck, liver or kidney cancer. CDR3 DNA sequence: TGTGCCAGCAGCAAAGCACAGGGGGCGAGGAGCCACACCTTC. Its protein product is CASSKAQGARSHTF.